This passage covers 3 T cell receptor beta chains from one sample sequenced in a study of T-cell memory formation after mild COVID-19. TCRdb recomputed calls from the 5' RACE reads with MiXCR, one row per CDR3 protein. Counted here are 250,000 to 300,000 distinct CDR3 sequences, approximately 15% occurring once; the ten biggest clones make up 22%. The specimen sequenced was PBMCs or a T cell subset sorted from them (not recorded which). These TCRs come from a man between 18 and 35 years old who had mild COVID-19 (a few samples of this study predate the infection). Cell type and time point are not known.

This clonotype was seen more than once but under ten times. This sequence joins TRBV29-1 and TRBJ2-1; perhaps D is TRBD1 or TRBD2 (5 bases each). Between the trimmed V and J ends, which lost 4 bases and 9 bases, there was a span of 19 bases. CDR3 size: 14 residues. Looked up from germline, CDR1 is SQVTM and CDR2 is ANQGSEA. As DNA, the CDR3 is TGCAGCGTTGGTAGAGGGGTCCCGTGGGGTGAGCAGTTCTTC. As protein: CSVGRGVPWGEQFF.

V and J are TRBV4-2 and TRBJ2-7, with TRBD2 matching over 9 bases. V trimming: 0 bases; J trimming: 12 bases; junction bases outside the gene matches: 12. Per germline, CDR1 LGHNA and CDR2 YNFKEQ. The CDR3 is 15 amino acids. As DNA, the CDR3 is TGTGCCAGCAGCCAAGATCGTAGAGCGGGGGGTGCGCCGTACTTC. Amino acids: CASSQDRRAGGAPYF.

This clonotype was found a few times. V usage is TRBV18 and J usage is TRBJ1-1; a weak D match, TRBD1 (6 bases). V dropped 7 bases and J dropped 6 bases, with 15 bases sitting between them. The CDR3 runs to 13 residues. CDR1 KGHSH and CDR2 LQKENI come from the germline V gene. Here the CDR3 DNA reads TGTGCCAGCTATTTAGGGGGTTTTGCTGAAGCTTTCTTT. Protein: CASYLGGFAEAFF.